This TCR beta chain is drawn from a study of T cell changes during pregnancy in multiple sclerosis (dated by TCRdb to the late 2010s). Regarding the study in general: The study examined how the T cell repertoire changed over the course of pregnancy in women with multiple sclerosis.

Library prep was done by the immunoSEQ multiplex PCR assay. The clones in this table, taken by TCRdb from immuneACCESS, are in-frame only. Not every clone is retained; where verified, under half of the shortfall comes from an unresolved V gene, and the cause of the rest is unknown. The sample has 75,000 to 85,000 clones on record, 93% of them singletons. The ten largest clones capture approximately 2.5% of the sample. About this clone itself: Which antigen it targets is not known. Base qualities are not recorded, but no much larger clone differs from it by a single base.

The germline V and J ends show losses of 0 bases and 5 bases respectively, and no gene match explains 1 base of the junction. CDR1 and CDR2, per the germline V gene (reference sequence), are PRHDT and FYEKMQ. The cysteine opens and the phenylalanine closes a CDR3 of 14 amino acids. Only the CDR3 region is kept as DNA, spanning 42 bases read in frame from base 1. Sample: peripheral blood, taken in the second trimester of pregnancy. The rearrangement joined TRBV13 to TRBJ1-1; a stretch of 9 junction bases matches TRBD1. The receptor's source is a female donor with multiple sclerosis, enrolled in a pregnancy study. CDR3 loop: CASSLGGTGTEAFF. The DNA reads TGTGCCAGCAGCTTAGGGGGGACAGGGACTGAAGCTTTCTTT.